This is a list of T cell receptor beta chains from one sample in a study of blood T cell repertoires in COVID-19. The table came from immunoSEQ multiplex PCR; TCRdb's copy has only in-frame clones and leaves some out. The table includes approximately 120,000 clones, roughly 79% detected once. The specimen sequenced was peripheral blood. These receptors were taken from a human donor in a cohort sampled during active COVID-19. Each CDR3 is given with its conserved first and last residue. D genes are given only for firm matches. Clone size appears in some rows only: once, few, many, or a class for an expanded clone.

d_gene	v_gene	abundance	j_gene	CDR3nt	CDR3aa
TRBD1	TRBV7-2	.	TRBJ1-4	TGTGCCAGCAGCTCGGGGACAGGGTTCCGAACTAATGAAAAACTGTTTTTT	CASSSGTGFRTNEKLFF
.	TRBV28	few	TRBJ1-5	TGTGCCAGCAGGTACAGGGTGAGCAATCAGCCCCAGCATTTT	CASRYRVSNQPQHF
TRBD1	TRBV5-6	few	TRBJ2-7	TGTGCCAGCAGCATAAGGACAGGGTACGACGAGCAGTACTTC	CASSIRTGYDEQYF
.	TRBV3-1/TRBV3-2	.	TRBJ1-5	TGTGCCAGCAGCCAAGTCGGGAATCAGCCCCAGCATTTT	CASSQVGNQPQHF
.	TRBV6-5	once	TRBJ1-4	TGTGCCAGCAGTTACTCGACTTACGGGAAACTGTTTTTT	CASSYSTYGKLFF
.	TRBV5-1	few	TRBJ1-5	TGCGCCAGCAGCTTGTTGACAGGCAACGATCAGCCCCAGCATTTT	CASSLLTGNDQPQHF
.	TRBV29-1	.	TRBJ2-4	TGCAGCGTTGAGACAGGCCAAAACATTCAGTACTTC	CSVETGQNIQYF
TRBD2	TRBV7-8	.	TRBJ2-7	TGTGCCAGCAGAGATGGGACTAGCGGGGGCTCCCACTCCTACGAGCAGTACTTC	CASRDGTSGGSHSYEQYF
TRBD2	TRBV11-2	.	TRBJ2-3	TGTGCCAGCAGCCCAAGCTGGACTAGCCCCCCAGATACGCAGTATTTT	CASSPSWTSPPDTQYF
TRBD2	TRBV10-3	.	TRBJ2-1	TGTGCCATCAGGCGGGGCGGGGGATATGAGCAGTTCTTC	CAIRRGGGYEQFF
.	TRBV20-1	.	TRBJ1-1	TGCAGTGCCCTGCGGGGGATAGCTTTCTTT	CSALRGIAFF
TRBD2	TRBV11-3	.	TRBJ2-1	TGTGCCAGCAGCTCTACAGGGACTAGCGGGGGGTTGAACAATGAGCAGTTCTTC	CASSSTGTSGGLNNEQFF
TRBD1	TRBV18	once	TRBJ2-7	TGTGCCAGCTCACGGGGACAGGGTTACGAGCAGTACTTC	CASSRGQGYEQYF
.	TRBV7-2	once	TRBJ2-3	TGTGCCAGCAGCTTATTATCGGTAGTTCTGACAGATACGCAGTATTTT	CASSLLSVVLTDTQYF